The 30 T cell receptor beta chains below come from one sample, sequenced in a study of cytomegalovirus exposure and HLA in healthy donors. The PCR was carried out with 60 Vbeta primers and 13 Jbeta primers. The data were produced by immunoSEQ multiplex PCR, yet TCRdb's version contains in-frame clones alone and is incomplete. The data contain 50,000 or so clones, 72% of them seen just once; the ten biggest clones take up roughly 6.3%. Sequencing was done on a sample of PBMCs. The receptors were gathered from a man aged 30-40 years in good health and CMV-seronegative.

This chain links TRBV5-1 with TRBJ1-2; 9 bases are shared with TRBD1. CDR3 length: 15 residues. Germline CDR1 and CDR2: SGHRS and YFSETQ. V lost 3 bases, J lost 4 bases, and 7 bases stayed unmatched. The CDR3 sequence: CASSSRDRAPYGYTF. The CDR3 bases are TGCGCCAGCAGCTCCCGGGACAGGGCCCCCTATGGCTACACCTTC.

This sequence joins TRBV5-1 and TRBJ1-2; 8 bases line up with TRBD1. The CDR3 length is 13 residues. V shed 1 base and J 8 bases; nucleotides not matched to a gene: 4. From germline, CDR1 is SGHRS and CDR2 YFSETQ. This chain's CDR3 is CASSLQGAGGYTF. The CDR3 region has the DNA TGCGCCAGCAGCTTGCAGGGGGCTGGAGGCTACACCTTC.

This clone was seen once. The V gene is TRBV10-3, the J gene TRBJ1-2; weak D call: TRBD1 (6 bases). The germline V gene has CDR1 ENHRY and CDR2 SYGVKD. The CDR3 spans 17 residues. V lost 2 bases and J 4 bases, leaving 20 bases between the germline ends. DNA of the CDR3: TGTGCCATCAGTGAGGGGGTGGGGGCCCTAAGACTCTATGGCTACACCTTC. Translated, it gives CAISEGVGALRLYGYTF.

This clone was observed a few times. The chain combines TRBV10-2 with TRBJ1-1; D gene uncertain. V lost 7 bases and J 0 bases, leaving 6 bases between the germline ends. The CDR3 runs 12 residues. The germline V gene has CDR1 WSHSY and CDR2 SAAADI. CDR3 DNA sequence: TGCGCCAGCAACGGAGTGAACACTGAAGCTTTCTTT. Translated: CASNGVNTEAFF.

This chain links TRBV27 with TRBJ1-5, with 8 nucleotides matching TRBD1. The V and J ends lost 5 bases and 6 bases, in that order; junction bases with no gene match: 9. The CDR3 totals 15 residues. Germline V gene data show CDR1 as MNHEY and CDR2 as SMNVEV (reference sequence). The CDR3 loop reads CASSPGQGGTQPQHF. The CDR3 bases are TGTGCCAGCAGTCCCGGACAGGGAGGTACTCAGCCCCAGCATTTT.

CDR3 residues: CASSLPPSEQYF. CDR3 DNA sequence: TGTGCCAGCAGCTTACCCCCTAGCGAGCAGTACTTC. The rearrangement links TRBV7-9 to TRBJ2-7; D uncertain. Per germline, CDR1 SEHNR and CDR2 FQNEAQ (reference sequence). V gave up 2 bases and J gave up 6 bases, with 8 bases separating them. This CDR3 is 12 amino acids long.

The chain joins TRBV6-6 to TRBJ2-3; TRBD2 agrees at 10 bases. The V and J ends lost 6 bases and 4 bases, in that order; junction bases with no gene match: 7. Germline-derived CDR1 and CDR2 are MNHNY and SVGAGI (reference sequence). CDR3 length: 15 amino acids. CDR3 bases: TGTGCCAGCAGAGGAGCGGGAGGGTCCGCAGATACGCAGTATTTT. It is translated as CASRGAGGSADTQYF.

The V and J genes are TRBV7-8 and TRBJ2-7; 9 positions agree with TRBD2. The V segment lost 6 bases and the J segment 4 bases; nucleotides outside the gene matches: 7. Germline CDR1 and CDR2: SGHVS and FQNEAQ. This CDR3 contains 14 residues. The CDR3 coding sequence is TGTGCCAGCAGGGGAGGACTAGCGAGGTACGAGCAGTACTTC. It yields the protein CASRGGLARYEQYF. The full variable domain, rest sourced from reference TRBV7-8 and TRBJ2-7, is GAGVSQSPRYKVAKRGQDVALRCDPISGHVSLFWYQQALGQGPEFLTYFQNEAQLDKSGLPSDRFFAERPEGSVSTLKIQRTQQEDSAVYLCASRGGLARYEQYFGPGTRLTVT.

This clone was counted between two and nine times. V gene TRBV10-3 combines with J gene TRBJ2-1, with 7 bases fitting TRBD2. Losses at the gene ends were 0 bases for V and 7 bases for J; bases not matched to a gene: 15. Germline values: CDR1 ENHRY, CDR2 SYGVKD. The CDR3 covers 18 residues. CDR3 protein: CAISESRWGGGRLNEQFF. DNA of the CDR3: TGTGCCATCAGTGAGTCGAGGTGGGGCGGGGGTCGTCTGAATGAGCAGTTCTTC.

The rearrangement links TRBV19 to TRBJ1-1, with D unresolved. The V gene's germline CDR1 is LNHDA and CDR2 SQIVND (reference sequence). V was shortened by 5 bases and J by 2 bases, with 12 bases between the two germline ends. This CDR3 has 14 residues. CDR3 loop: CASSYGEGNTEAFF. In nucleotides, the CDR3 is TGTGCCAGTAGTTACGGGGAGGGAAACACTGAAGCTTTCTTT.

The V call is TRBV5-1, the J call TRBJ2-3; D may be TRBD1 (6 bases). V was clipped by 5 bases and J by 3 bases, with 13 bases between them. This CDR3 region has 14 residues. Germline CDR1 SGHRS, CDR2 YFSETQ. The DNA of the CDR3 is TGCGCCAGCAGAAGGACAGTGAGGACAGATACGCAGTATTTT. Amino acid sequence: CASRRTVRTDTQYF.

This sequence joins TRBV27 and TRBJ2-7, with TRBD1 matching over 8 bases. V lost 4 bases and J lost 4; bases outside the gene matches: 3. Germline V gene lookup returns CDR1 MNHEY and CDR2 SMNVEV (reference sequence). CDR3 length: 13 amino acids. The CDR3 DNA reads TGTGCCAGCAGTTGGGACAGGCGATACGAGCAGTACTTC. This sequence encodes CASSWDRRYEQYF.

This clone was observed once. The rearrangement joins TRBV25-1 to TRBJ2-2; the D gene is possibly TRBD1 (6 bases). The CDR3 covers 16 residues. Trimming left V 2 bases short and J 6 bases short, with 16 bases between. The V gene's germline CDR1 is MGHDK and CDR2 SYGVNS. The CDR3 region has the DNA TGTGCCAGCAGTGAACGAGGACAGATGAGCTCCGGGGAGCTGTTTTTT. As protein: CASSERGQMSSGELFF.

This rearrangement joins TRBV9 to TRBJ1-2; perhaps TRBD1 as D (5 bases). The CDR3 spans 14 residues. Germline CDR1 and CDR2: SGDLS and YYNGEE. V was cut by 3 bases and J by 7 bases, with 16 bases left in between. CDR3 bases: TGTGCCAGCAGCGGTACCCTTGGGGCGGCTGGCTACACCTTC. Translating it yields CASSGTLGAAGYTF.

The chain employs TRBV6-1 and TRBJ2-7, with D possibly being TRBD1 (6 bases). Germline V CDR1 and CDR2: MNHNS, SASEGT. V was clipped by 7 bases and J by 3 bases, with 16 bases between them. CDR3 length equals 14 residues. The CDR3 spells CASIPTRDNYEQYF. DNA of the CDR3: TGTGCCAGCATACCGACCCGGGACAACTACGAGCAGTACTTC.

CDR3 loop: CASSFTHEYNYGYTF. CDR3 in DNA: TGTGCCAGCAGCTTCACTCACGAGTACAACTATGGCTACACCTTC. The chain recombines TRBV6-6 with TRBJ1-2; D gene ambiguous. In germline, CDR1 is MNHNY, CDR2 SVGAGI (reference sequence). The CDR3 loop spans 15 amino acids. V was cut by 6 bases and J by 2 bases, with 16 bases left in between.

The CDR3 nucleotides read TGTGCCACTGACTCAGGGGCAAGGTTAAACACTGAAGCTTTCTTT. This encodes CATDSGARLNTEAFF. The V gene is TRBV30, the J gene TRBJ1-1, with D perhaps matching TRBD1 (6 bases). Germline loops: CDR1 GTSNPN, CDR2 SVGIG (reference sequence). Trimming took 8 bases from V and 2 from J, leaving 21 bases between them. This CDR3 spans 15 amino acids. Together with reference TRBV30 and TRBJ1-1, the CDR3 gives the full variable domain: SQTIHQWPATLVQPVGSPLSLECTVEGTSNPNLYWYRQAAGRGLQLLFYSVGIGQISSEVPQNLSASRPQDRQFILSSKKLLLSDSGFYLCATDSGARLNTEAFFGQGTRLTVV.

This clone was seen a handful of times. The J gene is TRBJ2-7, the V gene TRBV6-5; 7 nucleotides align to TRBD2. Germline V gives CDR1 MNHEY, CDR2 SVGAGI. The trim removed 6 bases at V and 6 bases at J, leaving 11 bases unmatched. The CDR3 is 14 amino acids. The CDR3 DNA reads as TGTGCCAGCAGCCTAACTAGCGCGTATCGCGAGCAGTACTTC. It specifies CASSLTSAYREQYF.

The genes are TRBV9 and TRBJ2-7; D possibly corresponds to TRBD1 (6 bases). The V gene's germline CDR1 is SGDLS and CDR2 YYNGEE. The CDR3 consists of 15 residues. Between the trimmed V and J ends, which lost 3 bases and 2 bases, there was a span of 15 bases. CDR3 amino acids: CASSETTGSPYEQYF. As DNA, the CDR3 is TGTGCCAGCAGCGAGACCACAGGGAGCCCCTACGAGCAGTACTTC.

The chain joins TRBV29-1 to TRBJ2-5, with 10 bases matching TRBD1. CDR1 is SQVTM, CDR2 ANQGSEA, per germline. J gave up 5 bases and V 0 bases, and 6 bases lay outside the gene matches. The CDR3 has 15 residues. The DNA of the CDR3 is TGCAGCGTTGAAGATCTGGGACAGGGGAGGGAGACCCAGTACTTC. It encodes CSVEDLGQGRETQYF.

This clone is a singleton in its sample. The V call is TRBV29-1, the J call TRBJ2-3; TRBD2 matches at 9 bases. Germline CDR1 reads SQVTM; CDR2 reads ANQGSEA. The CDR3 loop spans 14 amino acids. The trim removed 0 bases at V and 6 bases at J, leaving 4 bases unmatched. CDR3 DNA sequence: TGCAGCGTTGAAGACGGCGGGAGGGGGGATACGCAGTATTTT. Translation: CSVEDGGRGDTQYF.

The chain uses TRBV9 and TRBJ2-2, with TRBD2 identical over 12 bases. The CDR3 length is 15 residues. CDR1 and CDR2 (germline): SGDLS, YYNGEE. V shed 4 bases, J shed 5 bases, and the junction held 3 bases outside the gene matches. The chain's CDR3 is CASSSGLAGTGELFF. DNA for the CDR3: TGTGCCAGCAGCTCAGGACTAGCGGGGACCGGGGAGCTGTTTTTT. Using reference TRBV9 and TRBJ2-2 for the parts outside the CDR3, the full variable domain is DSGVTQTPKHLITATGQRVTLRCSPRSGDLSVYWYQQSLDQGLQFLIQYYNGEERAKGNILERFSAQQFPDLHSELNLSSLELGDSALYFCASSSGLAGTGELFFGEGSRLTVL.

The genes are TRBV10-1 and TRBJ2-5, with TRBD1 matching over 10 bases. The CDR3 runs 15 residues. V dropped 4 bases and J dropped 4; count of bases not matched to a gene: 6. The germline V gene encodes CDR1 WNHNN and CDR2 SYGVQD (reference sequence). The CDR3 DNA follows: TGCGCCAGCAGTGCCACGGACAGGGGGTCAGAGACCCAGTACTTC. Amino acids: CASSATDRGSETQYF.

This chain connects TRBV27 to TRBJ2-7; 13 bases align to TRBD2. Trimming took 5 bases from V and 5 from J; bases not matched to a gene: 3. CDR1 is MNHEY and CDR2 is SMNVEV in the germline V gene (reference sequence). The CDR3 is 14 amino acids. The CDR3 DNA is TGTGCCAGCAGTCCCGGGACTAGCGGGAACGAGCAGTACTTC. Its translation: CASSPGTSGNEQYF.

The genes are TRBV5-4 and TRBJ1-1; TRBD1 matches 9 bases. The J segment lost 5 bases and the V segment lost 1 base, leaving 15 bases of the junction unmatched. CDR1 is SGHNT, CDR2 YYREEE, per germline (reference sequence). CDR3 length equals 18 residues. This CDR3 is CASSLWKKQGAHGTEAFF. CDR3 sequence (DNA): TGTGCCAGCAGCTTGTGGAAAAAACAGGGGGCGCATGGGACTGAAGCTTTCTTT.

The chain is built from TRBV10-3 and TRBJ2-3, with TRBD1 as a possible D gene (6 bases). This CDR3 is built from 15 residues. Germline CDR1 ENHRY, CDR2 SYGVKD. V lost 1 base and J lost 0, with 8 bases in between. CDR3 sequence (DNA): TGTGCCATCAGTGAGTTGGGGACAAGCACAGATACGCAGTATTTT. Amino acid sequence: CAISELGTSTDTQYF.

In DNA form, the CDR3 reads TGTGCTGTAACGGGACAGGCATACGAGCAGTACTTC. It specifies CAVTGQAYEQYF. This sequence joins TRBV6-5 and TRBJ2-7; 8 bases fit TRBD1. The CDR3 is 12 amino acids. Germline CDR1 and CDR2: MNHEY and SVGAGI.

The table lists this clone with a few counts. The CDR3 DNA is TGCGCCAGCAGTGAGAAGCTAGACTACAATGAGCAGTTCTTC. The encoded protein is CASSEKLDYNEQFF. The chain couples TRBV10-1 to TRBJ2-1; D unclear. Trimming stripped 2 bases from V and 3 bases from J, with 8 bases between. The CDR3 consists of 14 residues. Germline V gene data show CDR1 as WNHNN and CDR2 as SYGVQD (reference sequence).

This clone was observed a single time. This sequence joins TRBV19 and TRBJ1-1; D is possibly TRBD1 (6 bases). Deletions cut 6 bases from V and 1 base from J, with 9 bases between. The CDR3 runs 13 residues. Germline CDR1 LNHDA, CDR2 SQIVND (reference sequence). The CDR3 region is CASRKTGNTEAFF. The CDR3 DNA reads TGTGCCAGTAGGAAGACAGGGAACACTGAAGCTTTCTTT.

The rearrangement uses TRBV2 and TRBJ2-3, with a tentative D call TRBD1 (5 bases). The length of the CDR3 is 14 residues. Germline CDR1 SNHLY, CDR2 FYNNEI. Deletions cut 5 bases from V and 6 bases from J, with 15 bases between. The CDR3: CASSNYRTRDTQYF. CDR3 sequence (DNA): TGTGCCAGCAGTAATTACAGGACGAGGGATACGCAGTATTTT.